These 29 T cell receptor beta chains were sequenced from one sample in a study of T cell responses to AZD1222 COVID-19 vaccine. Sequencing used immunoSEQ multiplex PCR; TCRdb keeps in-frame clones, though not all of them. This sample has about 94,000 clones, with roughly 88% found just once. Material: peripheral blood, obtained 28 days after the second AZD1222 dose. The origin of the receptors is an adult who received the AZD1222 COVID-19 vaccine.

The chain recombines TRBV18 with TRBJ2-5, with 8 bases aligning to TRBD2. With 3 bases clipped from V and 1 base from J, the junction kept 7 bases outside the gene matches. This CDR3 contains 16 residues. The germline gives CDR1 KGHSH, CDR2 LQKENI. CDR3 bases: TGTGCCAGCTCACCCGAAGTCGGGAGGGGCCAAGAGACCCAGTACTTC. This encodes CASSPEVGRGQETQYF.

This rearrangement joins TRBV3-1 (or the pseudogene TRBV3-2) to TRBJ2-3; 12 positions match TRBD2. The CDR3 loop spans 15 amino acids. The germline V gene encodes CDR1 LGHDT and CDR2 YNNKEL (reference sequence). V gave up 6 bases and J gave up 4 bases; unmatched junction bases: 5. The CDR3 DNA reads as TGTGCCAGCAGACAAAGACTAGCGGGGGCAGATACGCAGTATTTT. Translation: CASRQRLAGADTQYF.

The rearrangement joins TRBV27 to TRBJ1-5; a weak D match, TRBD1 (6 bases). V was clipped by 6 bases and J by 5 bases, with 11 bases between them. Germline-derived CDR1 and CDR2 are MNHEY and SMNVEV (reference sequence). The CDR3 extends over 13 amino acids. CDR3 region: CASSGRGDQPQHF. DNA of the CDR3: TGTGCCAGCAGCGGCAGGGGAGATCAGCCCCAGCATTTT.

The rearrangement links TRBV19 to TRBJ1-5; D call uncertain. CDR3 length: 13 residues. Trimming removed 0 bases from V and 5 bases from J, with 5 bases in between. The V gene's germline CDR1 is LNHDA and CDR2 SQIVND (reference sequence). Here the CDR3 reads CASSIDGDQPQHF. CDR3 DNA: TGTGCCAGTAGTATAGATGGTGATCAGCCCCAGCATTTT.

The DNA for the CDR3 is TGTGCCAGCAGCGACCGGGACAGCCAAGAGACCCAGTACTTC. This sequence encodes CASSDRDSQETQYF. V is TRBV11-3 and J is TRBJ2-5; TRBD1 agrees at 7 bases. J lost 1 base, V lost 5 bases, and 4 bases had no gene match. The CDR3 has 14 residues. Germline assignment: CDR1 SGHNT and CDR2 YENEEA.

CDR3 nucleotides: TGTGCCAGCAGTCGGACAGGGGCGAATTCACCCCTCCACTTT. Translating gives CASSRTGANSPLHF. The chain has TRBV3-1 (or the pseudogene TRBV3-2) and TRBJ1-6; 9 bases map to TRBD1. This CDR3 has 14 amino acids. From germline, CDR1 is LGHDT and CDR2 YNNKEL (reference sequence). V lost 6 bases, J lost 7 bases, and 4 bases stayed unmatched.

The chain combines TRBV3-1 (or the pseudogene TRBV3-2) with TRBJ1-2; no definite D call. This CDR3 comprises 16 residues. Germline CDR1 is LGHDT and CDR2 is YNNKEL (reference sequence). The V and J ends lost 0 bases and 6 bases respectively, with 17 bases between them. DNA of the CDR3: TGTGCCAGCAGCCAAGATGTAGTTTTTAGGACCAATGGCTACACCTTC. It translates to CASSQDVVFRTNGYTF.

This clone appeared a single time. V usage is TRBV9 and J usage is TRBJ1-6, with no clear D. The V end was cut by 0 bases, the J end by 0 bases, with 10 bases between. There are 17 residues in the CDR3. Germline CDR1 SGDLS, CDR2 YYNGEE. CDR3 protein: CASSVEDGLSYNSPLHF. The CDR3 DNA reads TGTGCCAGCAGCGTAGAAGACGGCCTCTCCTATAATTCACCCCTCCACTTT.

The rearrangement links TRBV5-6 to TRBJ1-2; D not certain. CDR3 length equals 12 residues. Germline CDR1 reads SGHDT; CDR2 reads YYEEEE. The V gene lost 3 bases and the J gene lost 7 bases, with 10 bases spanning the gap. The CDR3 coding sequence is TGTGCCAGCAGCTCTACAGTGATTGGCTACACCTTC. Its protein product is CASSSTVIGYTF. The full variable domain, in which reference TRBV5-6 and TRBJ1-2 provide the parts outside the CDR3, is DAGVTQSPTHLIKTRGQQVTLRCSPKSGHDTVSWYQQALGQGPQFIFQYYEEEERQRGNFPDRFSGHQFPNYSSELNVNALLLGDSALYLCASSSTVIGYTFGSGTRLTVV.

This chain connects TRBV30 to TRBJ2-7, with D tentatively TRBD2 (6 bases). Germline V gene data show CDR1 as GTSNPN and CDR2 as SVGIG (reference sequence). This CDR3 contains 14 residues. V shed 1 base and J shed 2 bases, with 12 bases lying between them. The CDR3 sequence: CAWSAGTPTYEQYF. As DNA, the CDR3 is TGTGCCTGGAGTGCCGGGACTCCTACCTACGAGCAGTACTTC.

The chain links TRBV27 to TRBJ1-6; TRBD1 matches at 7 bases. Germline trimming cut 6 bases from V and 6 bases from J; bases unmatched to any gene: 11. The CDR3 loop spans 16 amino acids. From germline, CDR1 is MNHEY and CDR2 SMNVEV (reference sequence). This chain's CDR3 is CASRAVLGQVNSPLHF. The CDR3 DNA reads TGTGCCAGCAGAGCAGTCCTAGGACAGGTTAATTCACCCCTCCACTTT.

The genes are TRBV30 and TRBJ1-5, with D unresolved. Germline values: CDR1 GTSNPN, CDR2 SVGIG (reference sequence). The CDR3 spans 14 residues. V lost 2 bases and J 6 bases, leaving 14 bases between the germline ends. CDR3 in amino acids: CAWSRAVVGQPQHF. CDR3 DNA sequence: TGTGCCTGGAGTCGAGCGGTAGTGGGTCAGCCCCAGCATTTT. Drawing the rest from reference TRBV30 and TRBJ1-5, the complete variable domain is SQTIHQWPATLVQPVGSPLSLECTVEGTSNPNLYWYRQAAGRGLQLLFYSVGIGQISSEVPQNLSASRPQDRQFILSSKKLLLSDSGFYLCAWSRAVVGQPQHFGDGTRLSIL.

The chain employs TRBV29-1 and TRBJ2-1; 8 bases are shared with TRBD2. Looked up from germline, CDR1 is SQVTM and CDR2 is ANQGSEA. The CDR3 consists of 18 residues. With 0 bases clipped from V and 6 bases from J, the junction kept 16 bases outside the gene matches. The CDR3 DNA reads TGCAGCGTTGAAGATCTCCTCACCGGGACTAGTTCAATCAATGAGCAGTTCTTC. It codes for CSVEDLLTGTSSINEQFF.

The chain is built from TRBV5-1 and TRBJ1-3, with 9 bases aligning to TRBD1. The CDR3 length is 14 residues. With V trimmed by 3 bases and J by 4 bases, 2 bases remained unmatched. Germline V gene lookup returns CDR1 SGHRS and CDR2 YFSETQ. This CDR3 reads CASSSGTGGNTIYF. DNA for the CDR3: TGCGCCAGCAGCTCTGGGACAGGGGGAAACACCATATATTTT.

V and J are TRBV2 and TRBJ2-6, with D perhaps matching TRBD1 (6 bases). The V end lost 5 bases, the J end lost 4 bases, and 12 bases lay between the germline ends. The V gene's germline CDR1 is SNHLY and CDR2 FYNNEI. The CDR3 consists of 15 residues. The CDR3: CASSYRESGANVLTF. For the CDR3, the DNA is TGTGCCAGCAGTTACAGGGAATCGGGGGCCAACGTCCTGACTTTC.

In DNA, the CDR3 is TGTGCCTGGAGTAAGGGACTTCTTGAGACCCAGTACTTC. This translates into CAWSKGLLETQYF. The chain carries TRBV30 and TRBJ2-5, with D perhaps matching TRBD2 (6 bases). The CDR3 runs 13 residues. V lost 2 bases and J 5 bases, leaving 12 bases between the germline ends. The germline gives CDR1 GTSNPN, CDR2 SVGIG (reference sequence).

This clone was observed a single time. The chain recombines TRBV7-9 with TRBJ2-1; no definite D call. The CDR3 is made up of 16 amino acids. V was clipped by 4 bases and J by 8 bases, with 21 bases between them. Germline loops: CDR1 SEHNR, CDR2 FQNEAQ (reference sequence). This CDR3 reads CASSSAGRSILDEQFF. The CDR3 region has the DNA TGTGCCAGCAGCTCAGCCGGGCGATCAATCCTCGATGAGCAGTTCTTC.

The V gene is TRBV7-9, the J gene TRBJ1-5, with 12 bases that match TRBD1. The CDR3 spans 15 residues. The germline V gene encodes CDR1 SEHNR and CDR2 FQNEAQ (reference sequence). J was trimmed by 5 bases and V by 5 bases; bases with no gene match: 4. This CDR3 reads CASSEGQGAYQPQHF. CDR3 DNA: TGTGCCAGCAGCGAGGGACAGGGGGCCTATCAGCCCCAGCATTTT.

This chain connects TRBV18 to TRBJ1-6, with 7 nucleotides matching TRBD1. The germline V gene encodes CDR1 KGHSH and CDR2 LQKENI. Germline trimming cut 1 base from V and 5 bases from J; bases unmatched to any gene: 11. The CDR3 length is 18 residues. CDR3 bases: TGTGCCAGCTCACCACGGTCCGCAGGGGGGGTCGATAATTCACCCCTCCACTTT. As protein: CASSPRSAGGVDNSPLHF.

The V call is TRBV13, the J call TRBJ1-1, with D unclear. CDR1 PRHDT and CDR2 FYEKMQ come from the germline V gene (reference sequence). V dropped 5 bases and J dropped 4 bases, with 8 bases sitting between them. This CDR3 has 12 residues. CDR3 bases: TGTGCCAGCAGCCGAAGTTCCACTGAAGCTTTCTTT. This translates into CASSRSSTEAFF.

The rearrangement joins TRBV10-2 to TRBJ1-6; a possible D gene is TRBD1 (5 bases). This CDR3 comprises 15 residues. The V end was cut by 5 bases, the J end by 5 bases, with 13 bases between. Germline V gene lookup returns CDR1 WSHSY and CDR2 SAAADI. The CDR3 here is CASSKNRRDNSPLHF. The CDR3 bases are TGCGCCAGCAGTAAAAACAGGAGAGATAATTCACCCCTCCACTTT.

The chain has TRBV7-9 and TRBJ1-1, with 8 bases aligning to TRBD1. The CDR3 runs to 14 residues. Trimming cost V 5 bases and J 1 base; bases outside gene matches: 3. Germline CDR1 is SEHNR and CDR2 is FQNEAQ (reference sequence). CDR3 protein: CASSATGENTEAFF. CDR3 coding DNA: TGTGCCAGCAGCGCGACAGGGGAGAACACTGAAGCTTTCTTT.

The gene calls are TRBV6-5 and TRBJ2-1; 10 nucleotides agree with TRBD2. The CDR3 is 14 residues long. V shed 6 bases and J 5 bases; nucleotides not matched to a gene: 4. Germline loops: CDR1 MNHEY, CDR2 SVGAGI. The CDR3 loop reads CASRPGLADNEQFF. CDR3 DNA sequence: TGTGCCAGCAGGCCCGGACTAGCGGACAATGAGCAGTTCTTC.

CDR3 in DNA: TGTGCCAGCAGTTTAGAAGGGACTAGGCTGTACGAGCAGTACTTC. Amino acids: CASSLEGTRLYEQYF. The rearrangement uses TRBV28 and TRBJ2-7, with 8 bases lining up with TRBD2. V was clipped by 2 bases and J by 4 bases; unmatched bases: 7. Germline CDR1 is MDHEN and CDR2 is SYDVKM. The CDR3 sequence is 15 residues long.

The chain links TRBV30 to TRBJ1-2, with a possible D match to TRBD1 (5 bases). Trimming took off 2 bases at V and 1 base at J, with 8 bases between the two ends. CDR3 size: 13 residues. Per germline, CDR1 GTSNPN and CDR2 SVGIG (reference sequence). The CDR3 DNA reads as TGTGCCTGGAGTTGGACACTTAACTATGGCTACACCTTC. Amino acid sequence: CAWSWTLNYGYTF.

The V and J genes are TRBV7-3 and TRBJ2-2; D unresolved. Per the germline V gene, CDR1 is SGHTA and CDR2 is FQGTGA. The CDR3 sequence is 12 residues long. Trimming removed 4 bases at V and 3 bases at J, with 3 bases between. The CDR3 here is CASSWDTGELFF. As DNA, the CDR3 is TGTGCCAGCAGCTGGGACACCGGGGAGCTGTTTTTT. Combining the CDR3 with reference TRBV7-3 and TRBJ2-2 gives the whole variable domain GAGVSQTPSNKVTEKGKYVELRCDPISGHTALYWYRQSLGQGPEFLIYFQGTGAADDSGLPNDRFFAVRPEGSVSTLKIQRTERGDSAVYLCASSWDTGELFFGEGSRLTVL.

The V call is TRBV6-4, the J call TRBJ2-1; 13 bases map to TRBD2. The CDR3 is made up of 15 amino acids. Germline CDR1 reads MRHNA; CDR2 reads SNTAGT. V gave up 4 bases and J gave up 6 bases; unmatched junction bases: 3. CDR3 nucleotide sequence: TGTGCCAGCAGTGTACTAGCGGGAGGGCCCAATGAGCAGTTCTTC. Protein: CASSVLAGGPNEQFF.

Here the CDR3 reads CASSISNDKETQYF. The CDR3 coding sequence is TGTGCCAGCAGCATCTCAAACGATAAAGAGACCCAGTACTTC. The V gene is TRBV21-1, the J gene TRBJ2-5. TRBV21-1 is a recognized pseudogene. The CDR3 has 14 residues.

This chain joins TRBV5-4 and TRBJ1-1, with 10 bases matching TRBD1. Trimming took 0 bases from V and 11 from J; bases not matched to a gene: 4. This CDR3 comprises 13 residues. CDR1 and CDR2 from the germline V gene are SGHNT and YYREEE (reference sequence). CDR3 DNA: TGTGCCAGCAGCTTGGGGGGGACAGGGGTGGCTTTCTTT. Its protein product is CASSLGGTGVAFF.